One and the same sample provided the 9 T cell receptor beta chains below, sequenced in a study of vaccination effects on CD4 cells after COVID-19. No antigen is known for these receptors. Sequencing was performed with immunoSEQ multiplex PCR; in TCRdb, only in-frame clones are kept and a portion is missing. The table shows fewer than 65,000 clones, with over 70% occurring only once. Peptide-pool stimulation followed by sequencing identified expanded antigen-specific CD4+ clonotypes in the ViraFEST assay. Following 10 days of culture, CD4+ T cells were isolated. Previously uninfected by SARS-CoV-2, the vaccine recipients also showed negative nucleocapsid antibodies. The source material was CD4+ T cells from PBMCs cultured with HCoV-OC43 spike peptides, sampled before COVID-19 vaccination. The subset: HCoV-OC43 spike overlapping peptide pool stimulation. These receptor sequences come from a human donor who received a COVID-19 vaccine.

The rearrangement uses TRBV19 and TRBJ1-2; 7 bases map to TRBD1. Germline V gene sequence: CDR1 LNHDA, CDR2 SQIVND (reference sequence). CDR3 length: 17 amino acids. V lost 6 bases to trimming and J lost 5 bases; unmatched junction nucleotides: 18. Here the CDR3 DNA reads TGTGCCAGTAGACCAGGGGGGACCCCGACAGGGACTTATGGCTACACCTTC. Its protein is CASRPGGTPTGTYGYTF. Full variable domain (missing parts from reference TRBV19 and TRBJ1-2): DGGITQSPKYLFRKEGQNVTLSCEQNLNHDAMYWYRQDPGQGLRLIYYSQIVNDFQKGDIAEGYSVSREKKESFPLTVTSAQKNPTAFYLCASRPGGTPTGTYGYTFGSGTRLTVV.

The gene calls are TRBV24-1 and TRBJ2-4; TRBD1 agrees at 7 bases. Germline trimming cut 4 bases from V and 3 bases from J; bases unmatched to any gene: 5. Per the germline V gene, CDR1 is KGHDR and CDR2 is SFDVKD. This CDR3 is built from 15 residues. The CDR3 here is CATSDAGTVKNIQYF. CDR3 coding DNA: TGTGCCACCAGTGACGCCGGGACAGTCAAAAACATTCAGTACTTC.

CDR3 sequence reads: CASRSGTSGGAIRRNEQFF. CDR3 coding DNA: TGTGCCAGCAGGTCCGGGACTAGCGGGGGGGCGATTCGTCGCAATGAGCAGTTCTTC. The gene calls are TRBV6-4 and TRBJ2-1; 16 nucleotides align to TRBD2. V shed 6 bases and J 6 bases; nucleotides not matched to a gene: 14. Germline V lookup: CDR1 MRHNA, CDR2 SNTAGT. CDR3 length: 19 amino acids.

In this sample, this clone turned up a few times. This chain joins TRBV19 and TRBJ1-5; possibly TRBD1 for D (5 bases). Trimming shortened V by 5 bases and J by 6 bases, and 23 bases separated the two germline ends. CDR1 is LNHDA and CDR2 is SQIVND in the germline V gene (reference sequence). There are 17 residues in the CDR3. The CDR3 loop reads CASSDYVGRGVSQPQHF. The CDR3 DNA follows: TGTGCCAGTAGTGACTATGTAGGGAGGGGAGTTAGTCAGCCCCAGCATTTT.

V is TRBV7-9 and J is TRBJ1-5, with D hard to call. Trimming pared 1 base from V and 7 bases from J, leaving 5 bases between. CDR3 length equals 12 residues. Germline CDR1 SEHNR, CDR2 FQNEAQ (reference sequence). This CDR3 reads CASSLGEQPQHF. The CDR3 nucleotides are TGTGCCAGCAGCTTAGGGGAACAGCCCCAGCATTTT.

This chain joins TRBV5-6 and TRBJ1-4, with 7 nucleotides matching TRBD1. The CDR3 is made up of 15 amino acids. The V gene's germline CDR1 is SGHDT and CDR2 YYEEEE. The J segment lost 6 bases and the V segment lost 4 bases, leaving 9 bases of the junction unmatched. CDR3 sequence: CASSPNRGLHEKLFF. CDR3 bases: TGTGCCAGCAGCCCCAACAGGGGATTACATGAAAAACTGTTTTTT.

This clone has only one observation. The chain is built from TRBV7-2 and TRBJ1-6; 11 nucleotides line up with TRBD1. Germline loops: CDR1 SGHTA, CDR2 FQGNSA. The trim removed 5 bases at V and 9 bases at J, leaving 6 bases unmatched. There are 15 residues in the CDR3. CDR3 in DNA: TGTGCCAGCAGCCGGACAGGGGGCAGGGGTTCACCCCTCCACTTT. Protein sequence: CASSRTGGRGSPLHF.

In its sample, this clone was seen a few times. The CDR3 DNA is TGTGCCAGCAGCTTCAATCATCAGCCCCAGCATTTT. Translated, it gives CASSFNHQPQHF. The gene calls are TRBV7-9 and TRBJ1-5, with D hard to call. V was pared by 3 bases and J by 5 bases, with 5 bases between. Per the germline V gene, CDR1 is SEHNR and CDR2 is FQNEAQ (reference sequence). The CDR3 runs 12 residues.

The chain carries TRBV9 and TRBJ1-3; weak D call: TRBD1 (5 bases). The germline V gene has CDR1 SGDLS and CDR2 YYNGEE. The V end lost 0 bases, the J end lost 2 bases, and 12 bases lay between the germline ends. This CDR3 region has 16 residues. The CDR3 DNA is TGTGCCAGCAGCGTAGAGGGCAGGGCCCCTGGAAACACCATATATTTT. Residues: CASSVEGRAPGNTIYF.